This T cell receptor (beta chain) was sequenced for a study of control samples from healthy donors and cancer patients. Some clones are missing from TCRdb's copy, which holds only in-frame ones; the method was immunoSEQ multiplex PCR. The table shows 40,000 to 50,000 clones, with 70% to 75% occurring only once. The germline V gene has CDR1 SEHNR and CDR2 FQNEAQ (reference sequence). The CDR3 is made up of 13 amino acids. Details on this clone: The junction does not match germline at one end; this may be a read error.

The source of this sequence is a male donor with melanoma. Input material: formalin-fixed, paraffin-embedded tissue. J is TRBJ2-7 and V is TRBV7-9, with D perhaps being TRBD1 or TRBD2 (5 bases each). The DNA for the CDR3 is TGTGCCAGCAGCGGGGGAGATTACTACAAGCAGTACTTC. Translating gives CASSGGDYYKQYF.